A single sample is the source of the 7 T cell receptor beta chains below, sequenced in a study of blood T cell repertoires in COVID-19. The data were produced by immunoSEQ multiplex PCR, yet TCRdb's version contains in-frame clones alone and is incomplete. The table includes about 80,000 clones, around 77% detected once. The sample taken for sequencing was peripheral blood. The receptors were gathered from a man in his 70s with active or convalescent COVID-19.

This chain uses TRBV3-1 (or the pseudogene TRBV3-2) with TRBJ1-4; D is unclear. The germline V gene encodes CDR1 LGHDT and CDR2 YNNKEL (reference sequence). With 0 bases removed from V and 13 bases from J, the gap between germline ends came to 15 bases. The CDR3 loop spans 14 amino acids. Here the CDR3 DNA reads TGTGCCAGCAGCCAAGACTCATACGGGAGGGCACTGTTTTTT. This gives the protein CASSQDSYGRALFF.

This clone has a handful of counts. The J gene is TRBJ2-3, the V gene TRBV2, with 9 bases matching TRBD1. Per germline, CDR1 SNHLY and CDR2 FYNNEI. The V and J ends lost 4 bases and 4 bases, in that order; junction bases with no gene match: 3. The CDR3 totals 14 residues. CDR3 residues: CASSGRQGADTQYF. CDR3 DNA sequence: TGTGCCAGCAGTGGCCGACAGGGGGCAGATACGCAGTATTTT. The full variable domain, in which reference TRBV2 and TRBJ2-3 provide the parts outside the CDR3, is EPEVTQTPSHQVTQMGQEVILRCVPISNHLYFYWYRQILGQKVEFLVSFYNNEISEKSEIFDDQFSVERPDGSNFTLKIRSTKLEDSAMYFCASSGRQGADTQYFGPGTRLTVL.

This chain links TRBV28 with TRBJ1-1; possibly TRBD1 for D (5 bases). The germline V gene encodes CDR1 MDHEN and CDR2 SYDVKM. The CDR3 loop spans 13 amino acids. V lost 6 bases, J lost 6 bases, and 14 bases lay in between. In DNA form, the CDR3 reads TGTGCCAGCAGCTGGGGGGTCAGGCCTGAAGCTTTCTTT. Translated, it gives CASSWGVRPEAFF.

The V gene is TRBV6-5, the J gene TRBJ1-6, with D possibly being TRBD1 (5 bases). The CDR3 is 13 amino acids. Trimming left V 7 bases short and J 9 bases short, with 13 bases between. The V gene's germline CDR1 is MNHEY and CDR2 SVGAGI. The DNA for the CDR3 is TGTGCCAGCATCCCCTTGGGGGGTTCACCCCTCCACTTT. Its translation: CASIPLGGSPLHF.

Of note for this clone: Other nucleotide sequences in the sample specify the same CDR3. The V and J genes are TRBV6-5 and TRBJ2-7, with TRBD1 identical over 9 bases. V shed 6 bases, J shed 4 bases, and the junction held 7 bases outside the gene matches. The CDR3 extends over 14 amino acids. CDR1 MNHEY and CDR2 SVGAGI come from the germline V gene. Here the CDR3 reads CASRAGTGLYEQYF. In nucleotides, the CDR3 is TGTGCCAGCAGGGCCGGGACAGGGCTGTACGAGCAGTACTTC.

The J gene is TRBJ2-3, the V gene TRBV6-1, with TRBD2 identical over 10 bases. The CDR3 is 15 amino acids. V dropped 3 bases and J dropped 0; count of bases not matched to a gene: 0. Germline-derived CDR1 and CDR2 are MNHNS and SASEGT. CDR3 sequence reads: CASSDSGGSTDTQYF. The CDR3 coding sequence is TGTGCCAGCAGTGATAGCGGGGGGAGCACAGATACGCAGTATTTT.

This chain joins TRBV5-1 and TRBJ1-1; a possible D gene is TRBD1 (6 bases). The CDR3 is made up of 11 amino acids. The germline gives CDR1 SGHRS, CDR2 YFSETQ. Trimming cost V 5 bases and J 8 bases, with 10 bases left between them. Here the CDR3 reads CASSTGNEAFF. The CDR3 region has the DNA TGCGCCAGCAGTACAGGGAACGAAGCTTTCTTT.